This T cell receptor beta chain appears in the sequencing data of a study of T-cell memory formation after mild COVID-19. Germline lookup yields CDR1 DFQATT and CDR2 SNEGSKA (reference sequence). CDR3 length: 13 amino acids. V shed 5 bases and J shed 10 bases, with 19 bases lying between them. TCRdb recomputed calls from the 5' RACE reads with MiXCR, one row per CDR3 protein. Among about 250,000 distinct CDR3 sequences, about a sixth were seen once, and the ten largest hold around 3.8%. J is TRBJ2-3 and V is TRBV20-1, with D possibly matching TRBD2 (5 bases). This clonotype was obtained from a man aged 18 to 30 who had mild COVID-19 (a few samples of this study predate the infection). Cell type and time point are not known. Sequences were obtained from PBMCs or a T cell subset sorted from them (not recorded which). For the CDR3, the DNA is TGCAGTGCTCTACCTACTAGTTCTAAGGCGCAGTATTTT. Residues: CSALPTSSKAQYF.